A selection of T cell receptor beta chains follows, all from one sample in a study of blood T cell repertoires in COVID-19. Clones were sequenced by immunoSEQ multiplex PCR, and TCRdb holds only the in-frame ones, with some missing. The table records 400,000 to 450,000 clones, around 91% of them present only once. Material for sequencing was PBMCs or T cells enriched from blood (not recorded which). The receptors were sampled from a man between 18 and 35 years old who had recovered from COVID-19. The CDR3 runs from the conserved cysteine through the conserved F or W. A D gene is named only where the DNA matches it firmly. Clone size, where shown, is once, few, many, or a class for clones that have expanded.

CDR3 protein,CDR3 DNA,J gene,D gene,V gene,clone size
CASSLGGTGFNEQYF,TGCGCCAGCAGCTTGGGTGGGACAGGGTTCAACGAGCAGTACTTC,TRBJ2-7,TRBD1,TRBV5-1,once
CASSFTLGQGGPEAFF,TGTGCCAGCAGCTTTACATTGGGACAGGGCGGCCCTGAAGCTTTCTTT,TRBJ1-1,TRBD1,TRBV11-3,-
CASREGGEGRHEQFF,TGCGCCAGCAGGGAAGGGGGGGAGGGCCGGCATGAGCAGTTCTTC,TRBJ2-1,-,TRBV10-1,-
CASSARLAPSYNEQFF,TGTGCCAGCAGCGCCCGACTAGCGCCCTCCTACAATGAGCAGTTCTTC,TRBJ2-1,TRBD2,TRBV5-4,-
CASSPPSGRNTIYF,TGTGCCAGCTCACCACCGTCAGGGAGAAACACCATATATTTT,TRBJ1-3,-,TRBV18,once
CASRANYGYTF,TGTGCCAGCAGGGCAAACTATGGCTACACCTTC,TRBJ1-2,-,TRBV7-2,-
CASSPRQDNQPQHF,TGTGCCAGCAGCCCTCGACAGGACAATCAGCCCCAGCATTTT,TRBJ1-5,-,TRBV28,few
CASSWGQDTEAFF,TGTGCCAGCAGCTGGGGCCAGGACACTGAAGCTTTCTTT,TRBJ1-1,-,TRBV7-2,-
CASSWSRGYTF,TGTGCCAGTAGCTGGTCTCGGGGCTACACCTTC,TRBJ1-2,-,TRBV19,-
CASSLRTGDFYGYTF,TGCGCCAGCAGCCTACGGACAGGGGATTTTTATGGCTACACCTTC,TRBJ1-2,TRBD1,TRBV5-1,-
CASSGYREQPSSYEQYF,TGTGCCAGCAGCGGATACCGGGAACAGCCCTCCTCCTACGAGCAGTACTTC,TRBJ2-7,-,TRBV9,once
CASSIDRGHGTDTQYF,TGTGCCAGCAGCATAGACAGGGGGCACGGCACAGATACGCAGTATTTT,TRBJ2-3,TRBD1,TRBV5-8,-
CASRAPYRNTEAFF,TGTGCCAGCAGAGCCCCCTACAGGAACACTGAAGCTTTCTTT,TRBJ1-1,-,TRBV27,-
CASSFLPGISYEQYF,TGTGCCAGCAGTTTCCTCCCGGGAATCTCCTACGAGCAGTACTTC,TRBJ2-7,-,TRBV27,-
CASSPDRVDEKLFF,TGCGCCAGCAGCCCAGACAGGGTAGATGAAAAACTGTTTTTT,TRBJ1-4,TRBD1,TRBV4-1,-
CASSAIGGDTEAFF,TGTGCCAGCAGCGCCATAGGGGGCGACACTGAAGCTTTCTTT,TRBJ1-1,TRBD1,TRBV7-3,few
CASSQVGTGVGNTIYF,TGCGCCAGCAGCCAAGTAGGGACAGGGGTTGGAAACACCATATATTTT,TRBJ1-3,TRBD1,TRBV4-1,-
CASSYGTGGRGNTIYF,TGTGCCAGCAGTTACGGGACAGGGGGCCGTGGAAACACCATATATTTT,TRBJ1-3,TRBD1,TRBV5-4,once
CASKRQGSNTEAFF,TGTGCCAGCAAGAGACAGGGATCGAACACTGAAGCTTTCTTT,TRBJ1-1,TRBD1,TRBV27,once
CASTPQGAGGNTIYF,TGTGCCAGCACTCCGCAGGGGGCAGGAGGAAACACCATATATTTT,TRBJ1-3,TRBD1,TRBV7-9,-
CASSSRQYGYTF,TGTGCCAGCAGTTCGCGACAATACGGCTACACCTTC,TRBJ1-2,-,TRBV27,-
CASSLLGAGTEAFF,TGCGCCAGCAGCTTACTGGGGGCCGGCACTGAAGCTTTCTTT,TRBJ1-1,-,TRBV5-1,-
CASSFRGEGNTIYF,TGTGCCAGCAGCTTCAGGGGGGAAGGCAACACCATATATTTT,TRBJ1-3,TRBD1,TRBV3-1/TRBV3-2,-
CASSKGQNYGYTF,TGTGCCAGCAGTAAGGGACAGAACTATGGCTACACCTTC,TRBJ1-2,TRBD1,TRBV2,-
CASSPTGQESGYTF,TGTGCCAGCAGCCCTACAGGACAGGAAAGTGGCTACACCTTC,TRBJ1-2,TRBD1,TRBV7-3,-
CASSHNNQPQHF,TGTGCCAGCTCACATAACAATCAGCCCCAGCATTTT,TRBJ1-5,-,TRBV18,-
CASHPSTGYEQYF,TGTGCCAGCCATCCAAGCACGGGTTACGAGCAGTACTTC,TRBJ2-7,-,TRBV6-5,once
CASSMGGQGGTEAFF,TGTGCCAGTAGTATGGGGGGACAGGGCGGGACTGAAGCTTTCTTT,TRBJ1-1,TRBD1,TRBV19,-
CASSQENMGLAGEETQYF,TGCGCCAGCAGCCAAGAGAATATGGGACTAGCGGGAGAGGAGACCCAGTACTTC,TRBJ2-5,TRBD2,TRBV4-1,-
CASSGPTGGSFTEAFF,TGTGCCAGCAGCGGACCTACAGGGGGCTCGTTCACTGAAGCTTTCTTT,TRBJ1-1,TRBD1,TRBV5-6,-
CASSVGDGVVQFF,TGTGCCAGTAGCGTCGGGGATGGTGTGGTGCAGTTCTTC,TRBJ2-1,-,TRBV19,-
CASSQSGRGNEQFF,TGTGCCAGCAGCCAAAGCGGGAGGGGCAATGAGCAGTTCTTC,TRBJ2-1,TRBD2,TRBV3-1/TRBV3-2,-
CASSQRTSGGASTGELFF,TGCGCCAGCAGCCAAAGGACTAGCGGGGGGGCTAGCACCGGGGAGCTGTTTTTT,TRBJ2-2,TRBD2,TRBV4-1,-
CASSLFPGQGTSNQPQHF,TGCGCCAGCAGCCTTTTCCCGGGACAGGGGACTAGCAATCAGCCCCAGCATTTT,TRBJ1-5,TRBD1,TRBV5-1,few
CASSPRGGSETQYF,TGCGCCAGCAGCCCCCGTGGAGGATCAGAGACCCAGTACTTC,TRBJ2-5,-,TRBV4-1,-
CASSQELDTEAFF,TGTGCCAGCAGCCAAGAATTAGACACTGAAGCTTTCTTT,TRBJ1-1,-,TRBV14,-
CAWSVLTNEKLFF,TGTGCCTGGAGTGTACTGACTAATGAAAAACTGTTTTTT,TRBJ1-4,-,TRBV30,-
CASSFQQGTPENQPQHF,TGTGCCAGCAGTTTTCAGCAGGGGACCCCGGAAAATCAGCCCCAGCATTTT,TRBJ1-5,-,TRBV28,-
CASRQKGRANEKLFF,TGTGCCAGCAGACAGAAGGGGAGGGCTAATGAAAAACTGTTTTTT,TRBJ1-4,-,TRBV6-5,-
CASTRGAWGTDTQYF,TGTGCCAGCACCCGGGGGGCTTGGGGCACAGATACGCAGTATTTT,TRBJ2-3,-,TRBV7-8,once
CASSVSTGNNSPPHF,TGTGCCAGCAGCGTTAGTACAGGGAATAATTCACCCCCCCACTTT,TRBJ1-6,-,TRBV9,-
CASSYSLTTDTQYF,TGTGCCAGCAGTTACTCTCTGACTACAGATACGCAGTATTTT,TRBJ2-3,-,TRBV6-5,-
CETQGRREKLFF,TGCGAGACTCAGGGGCGGCGTGAAAAACTGTTTTTT,TRBJ1-4,-,TRBV25-1,once
CASRTGSSYEQYF,TGTGCCAGCAGGACGGGAAGCTCCTACGAGCAGTACTTC,TRBJ2-7,-,TRBV28,-
CASLKTTAQETQYF,TGTGCCAGCCTAAAGACCACAGCCCAAGAGACCCAGTACTTC,TRBJ2-5,-,TRBV7-9,once
CASSLRILVSEQYF,TGTGCCAGCAGCCTACGTATTCTAGTTTCCGAGCAGTACTTC,TRBJ2-7,-,TRBV28,once
CATSRGTGGAGTQYF,TGTGCCACCAGCAGGGGGACAGGGGGCGCGGGGACCCAGTACTTC,TRBJ2-5,TRBD1,TRBV15,-
CASMPRGSNSPLHF,TGTGCCAGTATGCCTCGGGGGTCTAATTCACCCCTCCACTTT,TRBJ1-6,-,TRBV19,-
CASSAGQGSSPLHF,TGTGCCAGCAGTGCGGGACAGGGTAGTTCACCCCTCCACTTT,TRBJ1-6,TRBD1,TRBV6-4,-
CASSSGRGIGEYGYTF,TGTGCCAGCAGCTCGGGTAGGGGAATAGGGGAATATGGCTACACCTTC,TRBJ1-2,-,TRBV11-2,-
CASTNSGGGNEKLFF,TGTGCCAGCACCAATTCAGGGGGAGGAAATGAAAAACTGTTTTTT,TRBJ1-4,TRBD1,TRBV6-5,-
CASSPDSFAGNTIYF,TGTGCCAGCAGCCCGGACAGTTTCGCTGGAAACACCATATATTTT,TRBJ1-3,-,TRBV9,once
CASSFEVQETQYF,TGTGCCAGCAGCTTCGAGGTGCAAGAGACCCAGTACTTC,TRBJ2-5,-,TRBV11-1,-
CASSQRGADTQYF,TGTGCCAGCAGCCAGCGGGGGGCAGATACGCAGTATTTT,TRBJ2-3,TRBD2,TRBV3-1/TRBV3-2,-
CAWSVGDSNQPQHF,TGTGCCTGGAGTGTAGGGGATAGCAATCAGCCCCAGCATTTT,TRBJ1-5,-,TRBV30,-
CASTQDNYYEQYF,TGTGCCAGCACCCAGGACAATTACTACGAGCAGTACTTC,TRBJ2-7,-,TRBV12-3/TRBV12-4,-
CASSLRTGIAPNYGYTF,TGTGCCAGCAGCTTGAGGACAGGCATTGCTCCCAACTATGGCTACACCTTC,TRBJ1-2,TRBD1,TRBV5-6,-
CASSSDAKTGNTEAFF,TGCGCCAGCAGCTCGGATGCAAAGACAGGGAACACTGAAGCTTTCTTT,TRBJ1-1,-,TRBV5-1,-
CAWSSDRGLNSPLHF,TGTGCCTGGAGTTCGGACAGGGGGCTGAATTCACCCCTCCACTTT,TRBJ1-6,TRBD1,TRBV30,-